The 27 T cell receptor beta chains below were found in one sample sequenced in a study of T-cell memory formation after mild COVID-19. MiXCR, applied by TCRdb to the 5' RACE reads, yields one record per CDR3 protein. The sample includes roughly 99,000 distinct CDR3 sequences, roughly 14% of them seen just once. The sequenced sample was PBMCs or a T cell subset sorted from them (not recorded which). The receptor source for this set is a young man who had mild COVID-19 (a few samples of this study predate the infection). Cell type and time point are not known.

This clonotype was seen repeatedly, ten times or more. The chain combines TRBV12-3 or TRBV12-4 with TRBJ2-2; D is unresolved. V gave up 6 bases and J gave up 6 bases, with 8 bases separating them. CDR3 size: 12 residues. This chain's CDR3 is CASSPLAGELFF. CDR3 in DNA: TGTGCCAGCAGCCCCCTGGCCGGGGAGCTGTTTTTT.

The sample holds a few counts of this clonotype. The rearrangement links TRBV9 to TRBJ2-1; no definite D call. Germline loops: CDR1 SGDLS, CDR2 YYNGEE. Trimming removed 0 bases from V and 3 bases from J, with 1 base in between. The CDR3 loop spans 12 amino acids. The CDR3 is CASSVGYNEQFF. In nucleotides, the CDR3 is TGTGCCAGCAGCGTAGGCTACAATGAGCAGTTCTTC.

The chain carries TRBV6-6 and TRBJ2-5; D is perhaps TRBD2 (5 bases). The CDR3 length is 12 residues. The ends were cut back, 8 bases at V and 0 bases at J, with 7 bases in the middle. Germline CDR1 and CDR2: MNHNY and SVGAGI (reference sequence). This CDR3 is CASLDYQETQYF. The CDR3, as DNA: TGTGCCAGCCTGGACTACCAAGAGACCCAGTACTTC.

CDR3 loop: CASSSFGEEATEAFF. The CDR3 nucleotides read TGCGCCAGCAGCTCGTTTGGGGAGGAAGCCACTGAAGCTTTCTTT. The chain couples TRBV5-1 to TRBJ1-1; D is unresolved. This CDR3 comprises 15 residues. V gave up 3 bases and J gave up 4 bases, with 16 bases separating them. Germline V gives CDR1 SGHRS, CDR2 YFSETQ. The full variable domain, in which reference TRBV5-1 and TRBJ1-1 provide the parts outside the CDR3, is KAGVTQTPRYLIKTRGQQVTLSCSPISGHRSVSWYQQTPGQGLQFLFEYFSETQRNKGNFPGRFSGRQFSNSRSEMNVSTLELGDSALYLCASSSFGEEATEAFFGQGTRLTVV.

The V gene is TRBV4-1, the J gene TRBJ2-7; 7 bases match TRBD1. Trimming took 0 bases from V and 0 from J; bases not matched to a gene: 5. The CDR3 is 16 residues long. Germline CDR1 reads MGHRA; CDR2 reads YSYEKL. The chain's CDR3 is CASSQDTTGSSYEQYF. The CDR3 coding sequence is TGCGCCAGCAGCCAAGATACGACAGGGAGCTCCTACGAGCAGTACTTC.

This clonotype was found many times. The gene calls are TRBV15 and TRBJ2-5; 13 bases are a match to TRBD2. The CDR3 runs 18 residues. Germline CDR1 is LNHNV and CDR2 is YYDKDF (reference sequence). J was trimmed by 3 bases and V by 1 base; bases with no gene match: 8. The CDR3 spells CATSRGLLAGGPEETQYF. The CDR3 DNA follows: TGTGCCACCAGCAGAGGCTTACTAGCGGGGGGGCCAGAAGAGACCCAGTACTTC.

The rearrangement joins TRBV11-2 to TRBJ2-1; TRBD1 or TRBD2 may be the D gene (5 bases each). There are 15 residues in the CDR3. Trimming shortened V by 5 bases and J by 0 bases, and 11 bases separated the two germline ends. The germline CDR1 and CDR2 sequences are SGHAT and FQNNGV. CDR3 DNA sequence: TGTGCCAGCAGCCCGGATGGGACCTCCTACAATGAGCAGTTCTTC. It encodes CASSPDGTSYNEQFF.

This clonotype was observed a few times. The chain recombines TRBV20-1 with TRBJ2-3, with TRBD2 matching over 12 bases. CDR3 length: 17 amino acids. CDR1 DFQATT and CDR2 SNEGSKA come from the germline V gene (reference sequence). The CDR3, as DNA: TGCAGCCAACCCGATTCGACTAGCGGGGGCGTTGAGGATACGCAGTATTTT. Encoded protein: CSQPDSTSGGVEDTQYF.

This clonotype was counted between two and nine times. As DNA, the CDR3 is TGTGCCAGCAGCTTTCCATATTGGATCCGGGGCACAGATACGCAGTATTTT. Protein product: CASSFPYWIRGTDTQYF. The J gene is TRBJ2-3, the V gene TRBV7-9; D uncertain. Trimming removed 3 bases from V and 1 base from J, with 17 bases in between. The CDR3 runs to 17 residues. Germline lookup yields CDR1 SEHNR and CDR2 FQNEAQ (reference sequence).

This clonotype was picked up a small number of times. The rearrangement links TRBV19 to TRBJ1-5; D gene unclear. Germline CDR1 and CDR2: LNHDA and SQIVND (reference sequence). The V end was cut by 7 bases, the J end by 4 bases, with 11 bases between. This CDR3 spans 13 amino acids. CDR3 residues: CASIADGNQPQHF. In DNA, the CDR3 is TGTGCCAGTATCGCGGACGGAAATCAGCCCCAGCATTTT.

The chain couples TRBV19 to TRBJ1-1; no clear D. Germline V gives CDR1 LNHDA, CDR2 SQIVND (reference sequence). Trimming took off 1 base at V and 1 base at J, with 7 bases between the two ends. The CDR3 spans 14 residues. The DNA of the CDR3 is TGTGCCAGTAGTATAGGTGGGCGGAACACTGAAGCTTTCTTT. Translating it yields CASSIGGRNTEAFF.

The gene calls are TRBV6-5 and TRBJ2-7, with D possibly TRBD2 on 5 matching bases. V lost 2 bases and J 5 bases, leaving 13 bases between the germline ends. The length of the CDR3 is 14 residues. Germline V CDR1 and CDR2: MNHEY, SVGAGI. CDR3 loop: CASSYARADHEQYF. The CDR3, as DNA: TGTGCCAGCAGTTACGCGCGGGCTGACCACGAGCAGTACTTC.

There are a few counts of this clonotype. V and J are TRBV5-1 and TRBJ2-3; TRBD2 agrees at 13 bases. The CDR3 is 16 amino acids. The V gene end was trimmed by 2 bases and the J gene end by 4 bases; junction bases not matched to a gene: 4. CDR1 and CDR2 (germline): SGHRS, YFSETQ. CDR3 sequence: CASSFRLAGGSDTQYF. In DNA, the CDR3 is TGCGCCAGCAGCTTCAGACTAGCGGGGGGCTCAGATACGCAGTATTTT.

This chain joins TRBV7-2 and TRBJ2-1, with TRBD2 matching 7 bases. This CDR3 region has 14 residues. Germline V lookup: CDR1 SGHTA, CDR2 FQGNSA. V shed 3 bases and J 4 bases; nucleotides not matched to a gene: 3. The CDR3 sequence: CASSLAGVYNEQFF. CDR3 in DNA: TGTGCCAGCAGCTTGGCGGGGGTATACAATGAGCAGTTCTTC.

This clonotype was seen more than once but under ten times. The chain uses TRBV4-1 and TRBJ2-5, with D perhaps TRBD1 (6 bases). Trimming shortened V by 5 bases and J by 2 bases, and 15 bases separated the two germline ends. CDR3 size: 15 residues. Germline V gene sequence: CDR1 MGHRA, CDR2 YSYEKL. CDR3 loop: CASSSPYQGQETQYF. Written as DNA, the CDR3 is TGCGCCAGCAGCAGTCCTTATCAGGGGCAAGAGACCCAGTACTTC.

This clonotype was seen more than once but under ten times. The V gene is TRBV6-5, the J gene TRBJ1-1, with D unresolved. The CDR3 runs 11 residues. Germline-derived CDR1 and CDR2 are MNHEY and SVGAGI. V was shortened by 6 bases and J by 1 base, with 3 bases between the two germline ends. The CDR3 DNA sequence: TGTGCCAGCAGATCGAACACTGAAGCTTTCTTT. Amino acids: CASRSNTEAFF.

This chain links TRBV24-1 with TRBJ2-5; D gene ambiguous. CDR1 and CDR2 from the germline V gene are KGHDR and SFDVKD. Trimming took off 3 bases at V and 2 bases at J, with 9 bases between the two ends. The CDR3 sequence is 14 residues long. CDR3 protein: CATSDLDSQETQYF. CDR3 DNA sequence: TGTGCCACCAGTGATCTGGATTCTCAAGAGACCCAGTACTTC.

CDR3: CSAQSGLSTDTQYF. CDR3 nucleotide sequence: TGCAGTGCACAATCGGGACTGTCCACAGATACGCAGTATTTT. The chain has TRBV20-1 and TRBJ2-3, with D tentatively TRBD2 (6 bases). The CDR3 extends over 14 amino acids. Per the germline V gene, CDR1 is DFQATT and CDR2 is SNEGSKA (reference sequence). V lost 6 bases and J 2 bases, leaving 15 bases between the germline ends.

This chain uses TRBV7-9 with TRBJ2-1; 8 bases line up with TRBD1. After removal of 0 bases from V and 8 bases from J, the junction contained 9 bases not matched to a gene. Germline V gene lookup returns CDR1 SEHNR and CDR2 FQNEAQ (reference sequence). The CDR3 covers 16 residues. This chain's CDR3 is CASSLARTGNDDEQFF. CDR3 nucleotide sequence: TGTGCCAGCAGCTTAGCCAGGACAGGGAATGATGATGAGCAGTTCTTC.

In its sample, this clonotype was seen a few times. The chain uses TRBV5-4 and TRBJ2-1, with 7 bases that match TRBD2. Germline assignment: CDR1 SGHNT and CDR2 YYREEE (reference sequence). With 7 bases clipped from V and 5 bases from J, the junction kept 9 bases outside the gene matches. The CDR3 contains 14 residues. Written as DNA, the CDR3 is TGTGCCAGCGGCGTAGCGGGTGGCAACAATGAGCAGTTCTTC. It is translated as CASGVAGGNNEQFF. Looking up the rest from reference TRBV5-4 and TRBJ2-1 gives the full variable domain: ETGVTQSPTHLIKTRGQQVTLRCSSQSGHNTVSWYQQALGQGPQFIFQYYREEENGRGNFPPRFSGLQFPNYSSELNVNALELDDSALYLCASGVAGGNNEQFFGPGTRLTVL.

The V gene is TRBV6-2 or TRBV6-3, the J gene TRBJ2-7, with 9 bases aligning to TRBD2. The trim removed 0 bases at V and 7 bases at J, leaving 4 bases unmatched. CDR1 is MNHEY and CDR2 is SVGEGT in the germline V gene. This CDR3 contains 14 residues. CDR3 amino acids: CASSYSGLAGEQYV. CDR3 nucleotide sequence: TGTGCCAGCAGTTACTCGGGACTAGCTGGTGAGCAGTACGTC.

This clonotype was detected many times. The gene calls are TRBV19 and TRBJ2-7; D gene unclear. The CDR3 has 13 residues. The ends were cut back, 5 bases at V and 4 bases at J, with 12 bases in the middle. From germline, CDR1 is LNHDA and CDR2 SQIVND (reference sequence). In nucleotides, the CDR3 is TGTGCCAGTAGTTTCTCGGACGGGTACGAGCAGTACTTC. This gives the protein CASSFSDGYEQYF. The full variable domain, with the rest looked up from reference TRBV19 and TRBJ2-7, is DGGITQSPKYLFRKEGQNVTLSCEQNLNHDAMYWYRQDPGQGLRLIYYSQIVNDFQKGDIAEGYSVSREKKESFPLTVTSAQKNPTAFYLCASSFSDGYEQYFGPGTRLTVT.

This clonotype was seen more than once but under ten times. The chain uses TRBV29-1 and TRBJ2-3, with D possibly TRBD2 on 6 matching bases. Germline-derived CDR1 and CDR2 are SQVTM and ANQGSEA. CDR3 length equals 14 residues. Trimming cost V 6 bases and J 0 bases, with 13 bases left between them. CDR3 sequence reads: CSVGGLSSTDTQYF. CDR3 DNA: TGCAGCGTGGGAGGACTTTCTAGCACAGATACGCAGTATTTT.

The rearrangement uses TRBV7-9 and TRBJ2-1; tentatively, D is TRBD2 (5 bases). CDR3 length: 15 residues. Germline V gene data show CDR1 as SEHNR and CDR2 as FQNEAQ (reference sequence). Between the trimmed V and J ends, which lost 5 bases and 3 bases, there was a span of 14 bases. The CDR3 bases are TGTGCCAGCAGCCAAAACCGGGGTTTCTACAATGAGCAGTTCTTC. It encodes CASSQNRGFYNEQFF.

The V call is TRBV4-3, the J call TRBJ2-2, with D possibly being TRBD1 (6 bases). The CDR3 spans 15 residues. CDR1 is LGHNA, CDR2 YSLEER, per germline. Trimming took off 0 bases at V and 4 bases at J, with 9 bases between the two ends. The CDR3 loop is CASSQERGGTGELFF. CDR3 sequence (DNA): TGCGCCAGCAGCCAAGAACGAGGGGGCACCGGGGAGCTGTTTTTT.

Only a few counts were recorded for this clonotype. This chain links TRBV4-1 with TRBJ1-1; no definite D call. Trimming stripped 4 bases from V and 7 bases from J, with 10 bases between. Germline assignment: CDR1 MGHRA and CDR2 YSYEKL. This CDR3 has 12 amino acids. DNA for the CDR3: TGCGCCAGCAGCCCCGCAGGCGTTGAAGCTTTCTTT. Its protein is CASSPAGVEAFF.

Many counts were recorded for this clonotype. The gene calls are TRBV18 and TRBJ2-3; D perhaps matches TRBD2 (6 bases). CDR1 is KGHSH, CDR2 LQKENI, per germline. V dropped 3 bases and J dropped 0 bases, with 13 bases sitting between them. The CDR3 consists of 16 residues. The CDR3 protein is CASSPPRGTSTDTQYF. The CDR3 coding sequence is TGTGCCAGCTCACCCCCCCGGGGGACTAGCACAGATACGCAGTATTTT.